This entry lists 30 T cell receptor beta chains sequenced from one sample in a study of blood T cells in healthy people across ages. Primers used in a second PCR of about 7 to 12 cycles were a sample-barcoded 5' primer and a J-beta primer mix. Each CDR3 protein is one row after TCRdb ran MiXCR on the 5' RACE reads. The sample lists roughly 1.5 million distinct CDR3 sequences, roughly 43% occurring once. Sequencing was carried out using blood. The receptors were gathered from a woman aged 18-29 years in good health.

Here the CDR3 reads CASSLVGLASTDTQYF. The CDR3 nucleotides are TGTGCCAGCAGCTTAGTTGGACTAGCTAGCACAGATACGCAGTATTTT. The rearrangement uses TRBV7-8 and TRBJ2-3; TRBD2 matches 8 bases. CDR3 length equals 16 residues. Germline CDR1 and CDR2: SGHVS and FQNEAQ. V dropped 1 base and J dropped 0; count of bases not matched to a gene: 3. Variable domain in full (rest from reference TRBV7-8 and TRBJ2-3): GAGVSQSPRYKVAKRGQDVALRCDPISGHVSLFWYQQALGQGPEFLTYFQNEAQLDKSGLPSDRFFAERPEGSVSTLKIQRTQQEDSAVYLCASSLVGLASTDTQYFGPGTRLTVL.

The chain recombines TRBV27 with TRBJ1-2; 10 bases are a match to TRBD1. The CDR3 covers 12 residues. Germline V gene data show CDR1 as MNHEY and CDR2 as SMNVEV (reference sequence). The V and J ends lost 6 bases and 9 bases, in that order; junction bases with no gene match: 4. DNA for the CDR3: TGTGCCAGCAGCCCGGGACAGGGGCGCTACACCTTC. This codes for CASSPGQGRYTF.

The rearrangement joins TRBV19 to TRBJ1-2; D call uncertain. This CDR3 is built from 14 residues. V was pared by 3 bases and J by 5 bases, with 13 bases between. Germline V gene data show CDR1 as LNHDA and CDR2 as SQIVND (reference sequence). This chain's CDR3 is CASSIAGKAYGYTF. The CDR3, as DNA: TGTGCCAGTAGTATCGCGGGAAAAGCTTATGGCTACACCTTC.

This clonotype was detected a few times. The chain has TRBV5-6 and TRBJ1-1; maybe TRBD1 (5 bases). Germline V gene sequence: CDR1 SGHDT, CDR2 YYEEEE. CDR3 length equals 13 residues. Deletions cut 4 bases from V and 1 base from J, with 8 bases between. The CDR3 here is CASSRGRNTEAFF. The CDR3 DNA is TGTGCCAGCAGCAGGGGCCGGAACACTGAAGCTTTCTTT.

This rearrangement joins TRBV6-2 or TRBV6-3 to TRBJ2-1; TRBD2 matches 7 bases. The CDR3 sequence is 20 residues long. Germline V gives CDR1 MNHEY, CDR2 SVGEGT. J lost 9 bases, V lost 2 bases, and 25 bases had no gene match. The CDR3 DNA follows: TGTGCCAGCAGTTACCTCCCTGGACGAGCGGGGTACCGTCTCGAGGGTGAGCAGTTCTTC. Translated: CASSYLPGRAGYRLEGEQFF.

This clonotype was counted at least ten times. This rearrangement joins TRBV27 to TRBJ2-7; no firm D call. V gave up 3 bases and J gave up 3 bases, with 9 bases separating them. This CDR3 contains 13 residues. Germline assignment: CDR1 MNHEY and CDR2 SMNVEV (reference sequence). The CDR3 reads CASSFTGGYEQYF. DNA for the CDR3: TGTGCCAGCAGTTTTACTGGCGGCTACGAGCAGTACTTC.

This clonotype showed up just a few times. The chain links TRBV20-1 to TRBJ2-7, with 7 positions matching TRBD1. V gave up 0 bases and J gave up 2 bases; unmatched junction bases: 10. Germline V gene lookup returns CDR1 DFQATT and CDR2 SNEGSKA (reference sequence). This CDR3 contains 16 residues. The CDR3 DNA follows: TGCAGTGCTAGAGAGGAGGTGACAGGGTTTGCCTACGAGCAGTACTTC. It encodes CSAREEVTGFAYEQYF.

V is TRBV27 and J is TRBJ2-1; no firm D call. CDR3 length equals 14 residues. The V gene's germline CDR1 is MNHEY and CDR2 SMNVEV (reference sequence). V dropped 8 bases and J dropped 1 base, with 12 bases sitting between them. This chain's CDR3 is CASGFWGSYNEQFF. The DNA for the CDR3 is TGTGCCAGCGGCTTTTGGGGATCCTACAATGAGCAGTTCTTC.

This clonotype has just a few counts. The chain couples TRBV9 to TRBJ1-1; no clear D gene. V lost 3 bases and J 1 base, leaving 10 bases between the germline ends. Per germline, CDR1 SGDLS and CDR2 YYNGEE. This CDR3 has 14 residues. Here the CDR3 reads CASSADGRNTEAFF. CDR3 nucleotide sequence: TGTGCCAGCAGCGCCGACGGGCGGAACACTGAAGCTTTCTTT. The full variable domain, with the rest looked up from reference TRBV9 and TRBJ1-1, is DSGVTQTPKHLITATGQRVTLRCSPRSGDLSVYWYQQSLDQGLQFLIQYYNGEERAKGNILERFSAQQFPDLHSELNLSSLELGDSALYFCASSADGRNTEAFFGQGTRLTVV.

V is TRBV7-2 and J is TRBJ2-7; a weak D match, TRBD2 (5 bases). Trimming shortened V by 1 base and J by 6 bases, and 10 bases separated the two germline ends. The CDR3 is 13 residues long. The germline V gene has CDR1 SGHTA and CDR2 FQGNSA. The CDR3 loop reads CASSLVGKAEQYF. CDR3 coding DNA: TGTGCCAGCAGCTTAGTCGGGAAAGCCGAGCAGTACTTC.

This sequence joins TRBV12-3 or TRBV12-4 and TRBJ2-3, with D maybe TRBD1 (6 bases). The CDR3 consists of 15 residues. Trimming removed 6 bases from V and 3 bases from J, with 16 bases in between. CDR3 residues: CASSFGDTRTDTQYF. The CDR3 DNA is TGTGCCAGCAGCTTCGGGGACACCCGAACAGATACGCAGTATTTT.

This chain connects TRBV5-1 to TRBJ2-7, with TRBD2 matching 12 bases. This CDR3 contains 15 residues. From germline, CDR1 is SGHRS and CDR2 YFSETQ. V shed 3 bases, J shed 4 bases, and the junction held 5 bases outside the gene matches. The CDR3 sequence: CASSSTTSGGYEQYF. The CDR3 bases are TGCGCCAGCAGCTCCACGACTAGCGGGGGTTACGAGCAGTACTTC.

The chain carries TRBV15 and TRBJ2-1; 11 bases align to TRBD2. The germline gives CDR1 LNHNV, CDR2 YYDKDF (reference sequence). Germline trimming cut 2 bases from V and 7 bases from J; bases unmatched to any gene: 13. The CDR3 is 18 residues long. CDR3 nucleotides: TGTGCCACCAGCAGACCTACTCCCTTAGCGGGAGGGCCGAATGAGCAGTTCTTC. Translating gives CATSRPTPLAGGPNEQFF.

The chain links TRBV4-1 to TRBJ2-7; TRBD2 aligns across 15 bases. In germline, CDR1 is MGHRA, CDR2 YSYEKL. The CDR3 sequence is 18 residues long. The trim removed 3 bases at V and 6 bases at J, leaving 12 bases unmatched. CDR3 nucleotide sequence: TGCGCCAGCAGCCACCCTACGGGACTAGCGGGAGGTTCAGGCGAGCAGTACTTC. It encodes CASSHPTGLAGGSGEQYF.

In its sample, this clonotype was seen a few times. In nucleotides, the CDR3 is TGTGCCAGCAGCCACGTCCCGGGACAGGGGGCCTTTACTGAAGCTTTCTTT. Translating it yields CASSHVPGQGAFTEAFF. J is TRBJ1-1 and V is TRBV4-2; 12 nucleotides line up with TRBD1. V lost 3 bases to trimming and J lost 5 bases; unmatched junction nucleotides: 10. The CDR3 has 17 residues. Germline-derived CDR1 and CDR2 are LGHNA and YNFKEQ.

This chain joins TRBV4-2 and TRBJ2-4; the D gene is possibly TRBD2 (7 bases). The germline V gene has CDR1 LGHNA and CDR2 YNFKEQ. The V gene lost 4 bases and the J gene lost 8 bases, with 12 bases spanning the gap. The CDR3 contains 13 residues. DNA for the CDR3: TGTGCCAGCAGCCCCGGGGAGGGGGACATTCAGTACTTC. Translated, it gives CASSPGEGDIQYF.

The chain has TRBV29-1 and TRBJ2-1; maybe TRBD1 (6 bases). The CDR3 runs 12 residues. The germline CDR1 and CDR2 sequences are SQVTM and ANQGSEA. Deletions cut 6 bases from V and 8 bases from J, with 14 bases between. CDR3 loop: CSVQVQGYEQFF. For the CDR3, the DNA is TGCAGCGTCCAGGTTCAGGGGTATGAGCAGTTCTTC.

This chain joins TRBV18 and TRBJ1-5, with D hard to call. The CDR3 consists of 16 residues. The germline V gene encodes CDR1 KGHSH and CDR2 LQKENI. Trimming took 1 base from V and 1 from J, leaving 11 bases between them. CDR3 DNA sequence: TGTGCCAGCTCACCACGTGGGGATAGGAGCAATCAGCCCCAGCATTTT. This encodes CASSPRGDRSNQPQHF. Using reference TRBV18 and TRBJ1-5 for the parts outside the CDR3, the full variable domain is NAGVMQNPRHLVRRRGQEARLRCSPMKGHSHVYWYRQLPEEGLKFMVYLQKENIIDESGMPKERFSAEFPKEGPSILRIQQVVRGDSAAYFCASSPRGDRSNQPQHFGDGTRLSIL.

This clonotype was seen a handful of times. V and J are TRBV12-3 or TRBV12-4 and TRBJ1-5; D ambiguous. V was trimmed by 5 bases and J by 0 bases, leaving 5 bases between them. This CDR3 has 13 residues. The CDR3 DNA is TGTGCCAGCAGTAATGTTAGCAATCAGCCCCAGCATTTT. The encoded protein is CASSNVSNQPQHF.

This clonotype was seen more than once but under ten times. J is TRBJ2-3 and V is TRBV4-3; D not resolved. The CDR3 extends over 17 amino acids. Trimming removed 0 bases at V and 0 bases at J, with 13 bases between. CDR1 is LGHNA, CDR2 YSLEER, per germline. The CDR3 loop is CASSQDAGTSSTDTQYF. Here the CDR3 DNA reads TGCGCCAGCAGCCAAGATGCCGGCACGTCTAGCACAGATACGCAGTATTTT.

This sequence joins TRBV27 and TRBJ2-3, with TRBD2 matching 8 bases. CDR1 is MNHEY and CDR2 is SMNVEV in the germline V gene (reference sequence). Unmatched junction bases numbered 12, after V lost 4 bases and J lost 6 bases. This CDR3 comprises 16 residues. The CDR3 sequence: CASSSDLLRGGDTQYF. CDR3 bases: TGTGCCAGCAGTTCCGACCTCCTACGGGGGGGTGATACGCAGTATTTT.

This clonotype was seen only once. The chain has TRBV5-1 and TRBJ2-7, with 10 bases aligning to TRBD2. There are 15 residues in the CDR3. Germline loops: CDR1 SGHRS, CDR2 YFSETQ. V lost 4 bases to trimming and J lost 4 bases; unmatched junction nucleotides: 8. In DNA form, the CDR3 reads TGCGCCAGCAGCATCACTAGCGGGAACCATTACGAGCAGTACTTC. Translating it yields CASSITSGNHYEQYF.

The rearrangement links TRBV12-3 or TRBV12-4 to TRBJ1-1, with D uncertain. The CDR3 is 14 amino acids. V dropped 5 bases and J dropped 3 bases, with 13 bases sitting between them. CDR3 coding DNA: TGTGCCAGCAGTCCCCGGACCAAGTACACTGAAGCTTTCTTT. Its translation is CASSPRTKYTEAFF.

This clonotype was seen a handful of times. The chain is built from TRBV4-3 and TRBJ1-6; D is unresolved. The CDR3 runs 16 residues. From germline, CDR1 is LGHNA and CDR2 YSLEER. Trimming cost V 0 bases and J 6 bases, with 12 bases left between them. This CDR3 is CASSQEIGGFNSPLHF. The CDR3 nucleotides are TGCGCCAGCAGCCAAGAAATTGGCGGGTTTAATTCACCCCTCCACTTT.

This chain links TRBV18 with TRBJ1-1; TRBD1 might be the D (5 bases). This CDR3 region has 14 residues. V dropped 5 bases and J dropped 6 bases, with 16 bases sitting between them. The germline V gene has CDR1 KGHSH and CDR2 LQKENI. The CDR3 DNA sequence: TGTGCCAGCTCATCAGGCGGGGGTTTTGCTGAAGCTTTCTTT. The encoded protein is CASSSGGGFAEAFF.

The chain carries TRBV27 and TRBJ2-1; 10 positions match TRBD2. This CDR3 region has 15 residues. The junction had 5 bases not matched to a gene; V was cut back by 8 bases and J by 1 base. Germline CDR1 is MNHEY and CDR2 is SMNVEV (reference sequence). CDR3 nucleotide sequence: TGTGCCAGCCAAATAGCGGGAGGATCCTACAATGAGCAGTTCTTC. It yields the protein CASQIAGGSYNEQFF.

The V and J genes are TRBV6-1 and TRBJ2-1; 9 nucleotides align to TRBD1. After removal of 7 bases from V and 7 bases from J, the junction contained 5 bases not matched to a gene. CDR1 is MNHNS and CDR2 is SASEGT in the germline V gene. The CDR3 runs 13 residues. CDR3 sequence: CASTGQGWNEQFF. The CDR3 DNA reads as TGTGCCAGCACCGGACAGGGGTGGAATGAGCAGTTCTTC.

Here the CDR3 DNA reads TGTGCCAGCAGTTTTCTAGACACGGATGAGCAGTTCTTC. The encoded protein is CASSFLDTDEQFF. The J gene is TRBJ2-1, the V gene TRBV6-2 or TRBV6-3; no firm D call. The CDR3 length is 13 residues. V was pared by 4 bases and J by 8 bases, with 12 bases between. Germline CDR1 is MNHEY and CDR2 is SVGEGT.

This chain uses TRBV12-3 or TRBV12-4 with TRBJ1-1; D may be TRBD1 (6 bases). CDR3 size: 13 residues. Trimming left V 7 bases short and J 1 base short, with 10 bases between. This CDR3 reads CASTLQGNTEAFF. CDR3 sequence (DNA): TGTGCCAGCACTCTACAGGGGAACACTGAAGCTTTCTTT.

This sequence joins TRBV6-2 or TRBV6-3 and TRBJ2-4, with a tentative D call TRBD2 (5 bases). The germline gives CDR1 MNHEY, CDR2 SVGEGT. There are 19 residues in the CDR3. The V end lost 4 bases, the J end lost 0 bases, and 22 bases lay between the germline ends. CDR3 region: CASSWTGEQRIIAKNIQYF. CDR3 nucleotides: TGTGCCAGCAGTTGGACCGGGGAACAGCGAATCATAGCCAAAAACATTCAGTACTTC.